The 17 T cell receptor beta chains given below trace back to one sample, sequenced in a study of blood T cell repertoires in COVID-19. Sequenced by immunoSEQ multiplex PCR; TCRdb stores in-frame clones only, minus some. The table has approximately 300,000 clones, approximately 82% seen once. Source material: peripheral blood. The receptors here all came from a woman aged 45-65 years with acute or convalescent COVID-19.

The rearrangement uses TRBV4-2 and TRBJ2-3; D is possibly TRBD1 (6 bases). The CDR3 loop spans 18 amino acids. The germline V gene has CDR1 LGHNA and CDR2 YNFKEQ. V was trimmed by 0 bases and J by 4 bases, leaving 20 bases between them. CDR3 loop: CASSQDPSTGLGADTQYF. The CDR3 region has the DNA TGTGCCAGCAGCCAAGACCCGTCAACAGGGTTGGGGGCAGATACGCAGTATTTT.

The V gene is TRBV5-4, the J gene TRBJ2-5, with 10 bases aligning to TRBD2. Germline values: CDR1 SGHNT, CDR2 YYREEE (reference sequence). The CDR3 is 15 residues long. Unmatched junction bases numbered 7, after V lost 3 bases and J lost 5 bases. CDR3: CASSWGAGGLETQYF. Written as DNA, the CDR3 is TGTGCCAGCAGCTGGGGAGCGGGGGGGCTGGAGACCCAGTACTTC.

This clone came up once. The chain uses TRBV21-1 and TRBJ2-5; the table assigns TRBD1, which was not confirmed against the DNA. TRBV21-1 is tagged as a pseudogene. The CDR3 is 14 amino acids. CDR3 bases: TGTGCCAGCAGCAAGGACGACAGGGAAGAGACCCAGTACTTC. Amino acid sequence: CASSKDDREETQYF.

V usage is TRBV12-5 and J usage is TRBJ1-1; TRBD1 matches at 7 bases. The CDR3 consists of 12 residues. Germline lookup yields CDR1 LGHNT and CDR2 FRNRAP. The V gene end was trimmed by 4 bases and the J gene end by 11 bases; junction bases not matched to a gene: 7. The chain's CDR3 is CASGYTGAWAFF. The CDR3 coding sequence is TGTGCTAGTGGTTATACAGGGGCGTGGGCTTTCTTT.

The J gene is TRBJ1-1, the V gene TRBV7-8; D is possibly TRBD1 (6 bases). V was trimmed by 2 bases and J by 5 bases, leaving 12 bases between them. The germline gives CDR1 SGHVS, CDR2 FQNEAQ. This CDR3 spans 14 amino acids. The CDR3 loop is CASSLQGSWTEAFF. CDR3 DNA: TGTGCCAGCAGCTTACAGGGGAGTTGGACTGAAGCTTTCTTT.

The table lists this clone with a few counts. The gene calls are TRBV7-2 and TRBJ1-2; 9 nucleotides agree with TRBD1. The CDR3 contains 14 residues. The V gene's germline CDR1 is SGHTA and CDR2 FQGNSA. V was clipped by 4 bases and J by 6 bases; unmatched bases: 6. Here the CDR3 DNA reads TGTGCCAGCAGCTCGCGGGGGACAGGGAATGGCTACACCTTC. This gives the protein CASSSRGTGNGYTF.

The CDR3, as DNA: TGCAGCGTGGAATACAGCCTTCGGGAGACCCAGTACTTC. It translates to CSVEYSLRETQYF. The V and J genes are TRBV29-1 and TRBJ2-5, with D hard to call. With 6 bases removed from V and 5 bases from J, the gap between germline ends came to 16 bases. The CDR3 has 13 amino acids. Per the germline V gene, CDR1 is SQVTM and CDR2 is ANQGSEA.

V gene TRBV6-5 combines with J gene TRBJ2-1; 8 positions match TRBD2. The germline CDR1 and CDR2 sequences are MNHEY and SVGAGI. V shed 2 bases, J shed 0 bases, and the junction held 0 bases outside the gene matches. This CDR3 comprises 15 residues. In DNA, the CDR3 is TGTGCCAGCAGTTACGGACTAGCCTCCTACAATGAGCAGTTCTTC. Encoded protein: CASSYGLASYNEQFF.

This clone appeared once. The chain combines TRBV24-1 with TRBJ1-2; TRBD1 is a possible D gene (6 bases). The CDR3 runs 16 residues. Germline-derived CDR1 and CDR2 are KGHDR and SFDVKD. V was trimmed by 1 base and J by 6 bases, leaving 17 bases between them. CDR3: CATSDLKVTGLNGYTF. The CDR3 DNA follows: TGTGCCACCAGTGATTTAAAGGTAACAGGGCTTAATGGCTACACCTTC.

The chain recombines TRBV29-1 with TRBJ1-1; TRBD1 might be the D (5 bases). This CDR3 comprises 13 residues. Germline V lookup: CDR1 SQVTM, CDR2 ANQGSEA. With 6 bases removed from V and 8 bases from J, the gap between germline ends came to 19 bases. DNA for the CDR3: TGCAGCGTCCTCGCTGGAGGGGCGGGAGAAGCTTTCTTT. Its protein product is CSVLAGGAGEAFF.

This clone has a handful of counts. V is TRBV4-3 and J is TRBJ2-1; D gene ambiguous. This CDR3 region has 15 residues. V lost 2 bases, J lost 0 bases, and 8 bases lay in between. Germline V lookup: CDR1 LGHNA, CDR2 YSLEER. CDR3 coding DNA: TGCGCCAGCAGCCAAAAGCCTAACTCCTACAATGAGCAGTTCTTC. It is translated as CASSQKPNSYNEQFF.

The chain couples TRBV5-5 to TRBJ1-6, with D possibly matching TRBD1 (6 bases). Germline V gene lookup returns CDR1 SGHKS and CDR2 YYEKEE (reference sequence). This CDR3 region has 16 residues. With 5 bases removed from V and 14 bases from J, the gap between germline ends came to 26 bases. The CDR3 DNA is TGTGCCAGCAGTTTTATACCGGACAGAGGCCTGGAGGCCCTCCACTTT. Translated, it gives CASSFIPDRGLEALHF.

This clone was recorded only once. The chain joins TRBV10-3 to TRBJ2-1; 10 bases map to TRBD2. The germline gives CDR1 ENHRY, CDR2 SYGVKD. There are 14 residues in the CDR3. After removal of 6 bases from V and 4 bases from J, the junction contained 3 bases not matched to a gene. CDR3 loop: CAISEAGGYNEQFF. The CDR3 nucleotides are TGTGCCATCAGCGAAGCGGGGGGGTACAATGAGCAGTTCTTC.

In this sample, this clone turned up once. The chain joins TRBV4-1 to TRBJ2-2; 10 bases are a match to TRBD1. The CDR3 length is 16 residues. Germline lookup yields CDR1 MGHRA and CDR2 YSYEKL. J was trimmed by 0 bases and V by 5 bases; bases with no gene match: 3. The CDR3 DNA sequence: TGCGCCAGCAGCATGACAGGGGGCGCGAACACCGGGGAGCTGTTTTTT. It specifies CASSMTGGANTGELFF.

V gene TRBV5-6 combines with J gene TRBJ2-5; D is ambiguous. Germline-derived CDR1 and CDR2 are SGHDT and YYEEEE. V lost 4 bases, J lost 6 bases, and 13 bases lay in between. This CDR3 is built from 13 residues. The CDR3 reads CASSRVGVQTQYF. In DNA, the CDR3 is TGTGCCAGCAGCCGAGTGGGCGTTCAGACCCAGTACTTC.

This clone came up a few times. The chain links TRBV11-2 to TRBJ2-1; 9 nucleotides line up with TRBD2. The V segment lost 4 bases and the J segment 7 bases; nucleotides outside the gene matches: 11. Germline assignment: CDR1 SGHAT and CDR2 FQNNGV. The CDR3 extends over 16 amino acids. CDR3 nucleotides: TGTGCCAGCAGCTCCTTCCAGCTAGCGGGAATAAATGAGCAGTTCTTC. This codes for CASSSFQLAGINEQFF.

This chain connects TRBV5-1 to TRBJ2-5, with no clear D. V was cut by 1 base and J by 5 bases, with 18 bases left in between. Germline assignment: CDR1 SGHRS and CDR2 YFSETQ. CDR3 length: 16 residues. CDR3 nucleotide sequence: TGCGCCAGCAGCTTGTATGGAGACCTCGGATCGGAGACCCAGTACTTC. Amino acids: CASSLYGDLGSETQYF.